The clone carrying this TCR beta chain was seen more than once but under ten times. This record belongs to a study of cytomegalovirus exposure and HLA in healthy donors. Use of 60 Vbeta and 13 Jbeta primers characterized the PCR. Some clones are missing from TCRdb's copy, which holds only in-frame ones; the method was immunoSEQ multiplex PCR. The sample has about 150,000 clones, roughly 80% seen once. The CDR3 covers 15 residues. Germline V gene sequence: CDR1 MNHNS, CDR2 SASEGT. Trimming took off 2 bases at V and 2 bases at J, with 11 bases between the two ends. The chain recombines TRBV6-1 with TRBJ2-3; D not resolved. This clonotype was sampled from a man between 45 and 60 years old in good health and CMV-seropositive. The specimen was PBMCs. The CDR3 coding sequence is TGTGCCAGCAGTGAAAGGCTGGGCCCCACAGATACGCAGTATTTT. Protein: CASSERLGPTDTQYF.